The clone carrying this TCR beta chain was counted between two and nine times. Its antigen is still unknown. This specimen belongs to a study of glioma-infiltrating T cells. Study results and caveats: Only very few CDR3 sequences appeared in both tissue and blood.

This CDR3 is built from 17 residues. Germline assignment: CDR1 LGHNA and CDR2 YSLEER. Trimming at V came to 4 bases and at J to 9 bases, leaving 14 bases not matched to a gene. The iRepertoire nested amplicon-rescue multiplex PCR amplified TCR alpha and beta CDR3s from RNA. Tissue mRNA or PBMC total RNA, roughly 100-400 ng, went into one-step reverse transcription and amplification. TCRdb redid the calling of the multiplex PCR reads with MiXCR, one entry per CDR3 protein. The data contain roughly 350,000 distinct CDR3 sequences, 41% of them singletons. This clonotype was obtained from a human donor with low-grade glioma or glioblastoma, undergoing nonglioma brain surgery, or in good health (not recorded which). Sequenced: glioma tissue, nonneoplastic brain tissue, or PBMCs (not recorded which). The rearrangement joins TRBV4-3 to TRBJ1-6; TRBD1 matches at 8 bases. The CDR3 here is CASSLTDRGEWGSPLHF. The CDR3, as DNA: TGCGCCAGCAGCCTGACAGACAGGGGAGAGTGGGGTTCACCCCTCCACTTT.